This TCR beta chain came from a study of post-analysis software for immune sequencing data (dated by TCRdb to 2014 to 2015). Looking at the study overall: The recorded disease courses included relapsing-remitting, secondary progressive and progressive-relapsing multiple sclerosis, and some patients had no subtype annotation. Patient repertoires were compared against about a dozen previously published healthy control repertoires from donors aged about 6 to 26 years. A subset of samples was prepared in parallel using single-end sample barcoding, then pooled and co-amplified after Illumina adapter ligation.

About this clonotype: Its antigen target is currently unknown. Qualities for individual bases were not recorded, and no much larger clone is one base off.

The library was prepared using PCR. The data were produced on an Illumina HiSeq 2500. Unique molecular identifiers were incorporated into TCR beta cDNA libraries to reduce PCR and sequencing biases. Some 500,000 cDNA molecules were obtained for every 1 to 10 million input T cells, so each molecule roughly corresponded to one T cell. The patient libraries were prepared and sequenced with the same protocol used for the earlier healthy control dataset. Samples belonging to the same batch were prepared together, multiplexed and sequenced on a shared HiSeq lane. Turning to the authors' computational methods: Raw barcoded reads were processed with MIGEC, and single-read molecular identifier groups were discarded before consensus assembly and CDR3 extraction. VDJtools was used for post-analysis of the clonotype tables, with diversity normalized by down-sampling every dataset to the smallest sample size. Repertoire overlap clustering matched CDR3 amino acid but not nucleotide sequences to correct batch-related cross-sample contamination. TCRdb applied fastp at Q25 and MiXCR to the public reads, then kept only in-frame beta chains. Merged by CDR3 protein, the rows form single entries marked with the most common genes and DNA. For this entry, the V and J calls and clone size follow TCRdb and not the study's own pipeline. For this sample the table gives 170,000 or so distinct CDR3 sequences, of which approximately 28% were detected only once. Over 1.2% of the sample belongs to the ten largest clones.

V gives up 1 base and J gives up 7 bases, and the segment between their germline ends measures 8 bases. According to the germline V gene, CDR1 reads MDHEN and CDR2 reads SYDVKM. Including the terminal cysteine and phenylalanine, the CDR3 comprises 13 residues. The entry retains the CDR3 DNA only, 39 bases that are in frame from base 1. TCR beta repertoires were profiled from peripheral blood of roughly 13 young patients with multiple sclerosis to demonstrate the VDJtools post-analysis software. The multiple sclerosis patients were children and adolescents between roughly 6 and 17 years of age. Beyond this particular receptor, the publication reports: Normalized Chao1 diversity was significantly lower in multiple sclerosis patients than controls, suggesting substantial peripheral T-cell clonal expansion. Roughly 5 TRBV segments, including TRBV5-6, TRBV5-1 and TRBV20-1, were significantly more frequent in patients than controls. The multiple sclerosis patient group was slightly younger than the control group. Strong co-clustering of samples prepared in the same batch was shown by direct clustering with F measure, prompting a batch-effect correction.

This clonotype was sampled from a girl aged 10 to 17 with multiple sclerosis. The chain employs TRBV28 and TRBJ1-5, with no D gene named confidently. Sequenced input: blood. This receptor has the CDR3 CASSLYKGQPQHF. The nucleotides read TGTGCCAGCAGTTTATATAAAGGACAGCCCCAGCATTTT.